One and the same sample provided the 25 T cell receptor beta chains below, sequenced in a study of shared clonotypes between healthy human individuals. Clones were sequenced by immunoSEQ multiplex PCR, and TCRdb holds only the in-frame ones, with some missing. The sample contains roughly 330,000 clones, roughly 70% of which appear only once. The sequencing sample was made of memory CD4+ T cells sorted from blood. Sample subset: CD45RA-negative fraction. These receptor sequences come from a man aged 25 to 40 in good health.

The CDR3 here is CASSLGGYGTDTQYF. CDR3 coding DNA: TGCGCCAGCAGCTTAGGCGGATACGGGACAGATACGCAGTATTTT. The chain combines TRBV5-1 with TRBJ2-3; unclear D gene. The V gene lost 2 bases and the J gene lost 3 bases, with 13 bases spanning the gap. Germline values: CDR1 SGHRS, CDR2 YFSETQ. This CDR3 spans 15 amino acids. The full variable domain, rest sourced from reference TRBV5-1 and TRBJ2-3, is KAGVTQTPRYLIKTRGQQVTLSCSPISGHRSVSWYQQTPGQGLQFLFEYFSETQRNKGNFPGRFSGRQFSNSRSEMNVSTLELGDSALYLCASSLGGYGTDTQYFGPGTRLTVL.

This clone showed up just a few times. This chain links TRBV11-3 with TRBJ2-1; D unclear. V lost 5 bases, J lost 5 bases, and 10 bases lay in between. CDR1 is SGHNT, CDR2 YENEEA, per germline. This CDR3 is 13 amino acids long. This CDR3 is CASSRPPHNEQFF. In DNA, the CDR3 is TGTGCCAGCAGCCGACCCCCCCACAATGAGCAGTTCTTC.

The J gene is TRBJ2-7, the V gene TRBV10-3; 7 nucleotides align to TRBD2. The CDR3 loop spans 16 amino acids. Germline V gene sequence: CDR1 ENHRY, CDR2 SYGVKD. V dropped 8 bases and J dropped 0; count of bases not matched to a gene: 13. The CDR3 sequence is CAIAGVASGLSYEQYF. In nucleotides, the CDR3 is TGTGCCATCGCCGGGGTGGCTAGCGGCCTCTCCTACGAGCAGTACTTC.

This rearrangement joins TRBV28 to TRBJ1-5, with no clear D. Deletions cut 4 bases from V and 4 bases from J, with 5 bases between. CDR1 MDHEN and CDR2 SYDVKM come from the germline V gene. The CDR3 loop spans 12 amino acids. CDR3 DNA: TGTGCCAGCAGTTACAGAAATCAGCCCCAGCATTTT. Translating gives CASSYRNQPQHF.

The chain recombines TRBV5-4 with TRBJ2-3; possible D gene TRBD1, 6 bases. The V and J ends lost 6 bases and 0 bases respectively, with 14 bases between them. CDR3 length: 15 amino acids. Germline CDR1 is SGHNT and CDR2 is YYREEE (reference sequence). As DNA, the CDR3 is TGTGCCAGCACCATAGGGACAACTAGCACAGATACGCAGTATTTT. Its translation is CASTIGTTSTDTQYF.

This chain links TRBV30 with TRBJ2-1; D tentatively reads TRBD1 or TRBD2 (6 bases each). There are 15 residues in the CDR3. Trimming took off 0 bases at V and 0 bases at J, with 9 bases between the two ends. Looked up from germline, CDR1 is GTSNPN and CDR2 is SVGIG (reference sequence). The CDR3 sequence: CAWSVGGSSYNEQFF. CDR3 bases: TGTGCCTGGAGTGTAGGGGGGAGCTCCTACAATGAGCAGTTCTTC.

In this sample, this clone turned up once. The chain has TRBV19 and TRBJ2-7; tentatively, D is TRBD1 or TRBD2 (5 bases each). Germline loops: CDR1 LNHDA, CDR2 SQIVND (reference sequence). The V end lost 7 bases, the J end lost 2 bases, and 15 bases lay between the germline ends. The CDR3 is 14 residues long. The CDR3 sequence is CASNPGTPAYEQYF. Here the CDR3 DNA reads TGTGCCAGTAATCCCGGGACCCCCGCCTACGAGCAGTACTTC.

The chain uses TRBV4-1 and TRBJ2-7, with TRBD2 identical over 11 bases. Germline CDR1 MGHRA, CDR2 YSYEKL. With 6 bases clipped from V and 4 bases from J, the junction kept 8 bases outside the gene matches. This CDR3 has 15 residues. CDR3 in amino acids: CASSYTSGSMYEQYF. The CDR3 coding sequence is TGCGCCAGCAGTTACACTAGCGGGAGTATGTACGAGCAGTACTTC.

The CDR3 nucleotides are TGTGCCAGCAGTTTAAAAGGGGGGACTGAAGCTTTCTTT. Protein sequence: CASSLKGGTEAFF. This chain uses TRBV27 with TRBJ1-1; TRBD1 might be the D (6 bases). Trimming stripped 2 bases from V and 5 bases from J, with 9 bases between. The CDR3 has 13 amino acids. The germline V gene encodes CDR1 MNHEY and CDR2 SMNVEV (reference sequence).

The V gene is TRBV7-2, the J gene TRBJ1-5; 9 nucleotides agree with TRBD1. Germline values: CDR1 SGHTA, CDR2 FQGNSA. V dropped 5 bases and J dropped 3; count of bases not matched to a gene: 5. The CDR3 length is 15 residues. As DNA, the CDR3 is TGTGCCAGCAGCCCGGGACAGGGTTTCAATCAGCCCCAGCATTTT. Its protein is CASSPGQGFNQPQHF.

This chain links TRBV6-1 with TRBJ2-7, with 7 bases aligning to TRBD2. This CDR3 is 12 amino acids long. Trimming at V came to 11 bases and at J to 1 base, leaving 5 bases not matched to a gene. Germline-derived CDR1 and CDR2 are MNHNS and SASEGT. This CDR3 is CASGGRSYEQYF. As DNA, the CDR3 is TGTGCCTCGGGGGGACGTTCCTACGAGCAGTACTTC.

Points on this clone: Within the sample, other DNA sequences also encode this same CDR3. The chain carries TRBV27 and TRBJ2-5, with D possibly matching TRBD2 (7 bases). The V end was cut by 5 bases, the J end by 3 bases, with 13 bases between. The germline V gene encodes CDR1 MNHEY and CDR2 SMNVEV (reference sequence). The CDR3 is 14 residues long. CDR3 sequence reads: CASSLLGGEETQYF. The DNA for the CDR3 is TGTGCCAGCAGTCTATTAGGGGGGGAAGAGACCCAGTACTTC.

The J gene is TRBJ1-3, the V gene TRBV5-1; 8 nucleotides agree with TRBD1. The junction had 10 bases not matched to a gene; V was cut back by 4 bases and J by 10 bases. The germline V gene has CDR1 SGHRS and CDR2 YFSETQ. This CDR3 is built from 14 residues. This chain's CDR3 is CASSPGQGEGTIYF. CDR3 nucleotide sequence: TGCGCCAGCAGCCCCGGACAGGGTGAGGGGACCATATATTTT.

Here the CDR3 DNA reads TGTGCCAGCTCACCAGGGGCGGGGAGCTCCTACGAGCAGTACTTC. Translating gives CASSPGAGSSYEQYF. This chain links TRBV18 with TRBJ2-7; D possibly corresponds to TRBD2 (6 bases). CDR1 and CDR2 from the germline V gene are KGHSH and LQKENI. This CDR3 contains 15 residues. Deletions cut 2 bases from V and 0 bases from J, with 11 bases between. The full variable domain, with the rest looked up from reference TRBV18 and TRBJ2-7, is NAGVMQNPRHLVRRRGQEARLRCSPMKGHSHVYWYRQLPEEGLKFMVYLQKENIIDESGMPKERFSAEFPKEGPSILRIQQVVRGDSAAYFCASSPGAGSSYEQYFGPGTRLTVT.

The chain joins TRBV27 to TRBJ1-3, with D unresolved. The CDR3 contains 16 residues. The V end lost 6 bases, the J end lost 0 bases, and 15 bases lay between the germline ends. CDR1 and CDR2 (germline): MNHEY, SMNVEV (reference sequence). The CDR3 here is CASSPWERSSGNTIYF. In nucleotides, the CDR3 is TGTGCCAGCAGCCCTTGGGAGCGTTCCTCTGGAAACACCATATATTTT.

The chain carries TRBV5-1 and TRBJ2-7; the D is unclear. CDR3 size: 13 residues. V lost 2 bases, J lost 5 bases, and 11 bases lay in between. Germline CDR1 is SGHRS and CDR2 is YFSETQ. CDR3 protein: CASSLVGDNEQYF. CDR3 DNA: TGCGCCAGCAGCTTAGTTGGGGATAACGAGCAGTACTTC.

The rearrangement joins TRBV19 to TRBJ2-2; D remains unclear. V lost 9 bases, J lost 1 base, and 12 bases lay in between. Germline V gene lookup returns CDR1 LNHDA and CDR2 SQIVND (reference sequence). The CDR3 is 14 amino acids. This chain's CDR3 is CASSGRQNTGELFF. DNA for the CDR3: TGTGCCAGCTCCGGACGGCAGAACACCGGGGAGCTGTTTTTT. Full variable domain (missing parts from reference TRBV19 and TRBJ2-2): DGGITQSPKYLFRKEGQNVTLSCEQNLNHDAMYWYRQDPGQGLRLIYYSQIVNDFQKGDIAEGYSVSREKKESFPLTVTSAQKNPTAFYLCASSGRQNTGELFFGEGSRLTVL.

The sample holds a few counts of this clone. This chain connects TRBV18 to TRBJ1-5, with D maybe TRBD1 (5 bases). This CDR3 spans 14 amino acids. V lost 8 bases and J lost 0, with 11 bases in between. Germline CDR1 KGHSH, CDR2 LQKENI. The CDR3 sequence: CASQTANSNQPQHF. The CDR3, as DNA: TGTGCCAGCCAGACAGCAAATAGCAATCAGCCCCAGCATTTT.

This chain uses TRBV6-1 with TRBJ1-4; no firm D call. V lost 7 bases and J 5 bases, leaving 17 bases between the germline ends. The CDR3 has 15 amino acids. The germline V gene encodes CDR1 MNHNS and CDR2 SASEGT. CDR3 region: CASTLTFGLNEKLFF. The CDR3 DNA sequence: TGTGCCAGCACCCTCACGTTTGGGTTGAATGAAAAACTGTTTTTT.

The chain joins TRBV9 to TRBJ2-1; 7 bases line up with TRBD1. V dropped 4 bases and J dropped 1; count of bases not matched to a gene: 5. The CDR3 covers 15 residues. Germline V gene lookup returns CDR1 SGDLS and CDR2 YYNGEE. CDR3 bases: TGTGCCAGCAGCCCCCGGGACAGTTCCTACAATGAGCAGTTCTTC. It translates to CASSPRDSSYNEQFF. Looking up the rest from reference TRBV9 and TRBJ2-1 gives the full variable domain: DSGVTQTPKHLITATGQRVTLRCSPRSGDLSVYWYQQSLDQGLQFLIQYYNGEERAKGNILERFSAQQFPDLHSELNLSSLELGDSALYFCASSPRDSSYNEQFFGPGTRLTVL.

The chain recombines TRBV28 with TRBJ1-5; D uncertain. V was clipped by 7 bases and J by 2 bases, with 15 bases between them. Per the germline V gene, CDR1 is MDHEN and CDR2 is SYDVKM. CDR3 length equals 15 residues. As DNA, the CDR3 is TGTGCCAGCATAGTGACACAAAGAGGCAATCAGCCCCAGCATTTT. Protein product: CASIVTQRGNQPQHF.

The CDR3 loop reads CASSDGGSRHEQYF. The CDR3 region has the DNA TGCGCCAGCAGTGATGGGGGGAGCCGCCACGAGCAGTACTTC. The rearrangement links TRBV10-1 to TRBJ2-7, with TRBD2 as a possible D gene (6 bases). This CDR3 contains 14 residues. Germline V CDR1 and CDR2: WNHNN, SYGVQD (reference sequence). V lost 3 bases and J lost 5, with 14 bases in between.

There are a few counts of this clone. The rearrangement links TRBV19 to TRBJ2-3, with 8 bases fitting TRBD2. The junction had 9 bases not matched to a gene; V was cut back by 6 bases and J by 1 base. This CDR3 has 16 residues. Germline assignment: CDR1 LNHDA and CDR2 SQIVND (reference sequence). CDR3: CASSPLAGGGTDTQYF. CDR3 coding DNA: TGTGCCAGTAGCCCCCTGGCGGGAGGTGGCACAGATACGCAGTATTTT.

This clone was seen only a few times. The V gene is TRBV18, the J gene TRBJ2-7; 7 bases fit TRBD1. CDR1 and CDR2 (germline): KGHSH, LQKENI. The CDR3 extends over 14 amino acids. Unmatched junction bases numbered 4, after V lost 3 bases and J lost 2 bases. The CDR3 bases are TGTGCCAGCTCACCGGGGACAGAAACCTACGAGCAGTACTTC. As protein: CASSPGTETYEQYF.

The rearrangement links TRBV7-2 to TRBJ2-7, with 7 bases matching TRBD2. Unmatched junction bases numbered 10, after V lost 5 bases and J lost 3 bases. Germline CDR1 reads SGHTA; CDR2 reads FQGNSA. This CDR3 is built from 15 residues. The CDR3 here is CASSPERGALYEQYF. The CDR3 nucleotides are TGTGCCAGCAGCCCCGAGCGGGGCGCCCTCTACGAGCAGTACTTC.